This entry lists 13 T cell receptor beta chains sequenced from one sample in a study of vaccination and CD4 T cells after COVID-19. This sample's treatment: roughly 11-day PBMC culture with coronavirus spike peptide pools or control peptides (ViraFEST assay). No cognate antigen is known for these TCRs. At the Johns Hopkins FTIC core, DNA taken from cultured CD4+ T cells was sequenced by way of the Oncomine TCR Beta short-read assay. TCRdb analysed the PCR reads with MiXCR anew, one entry per CDR3 protein. The top ten hold roughly 11% of the sample, which has just under 20,000 distinct CDR3 sequences, roughly 29% seen once. Material for sequencing was cultured CD4+ T cells from blood. Every receptor here comes from a human donor with COVID-19.

The genes are TRBV10-1 and TRBJ2-2; 8 bases agree with TRBD1. CDR3 size: 15 residues. In germline, CDR1 is WNHNN, CDR2 SYGVQD (reference sequence). V shed 4 bases, J shed 7 bases, and the junction held 8 bases outside the gene matches. CDR3 sequence: CASSGPDRAVGELFF. Written as DNA, the CDR3 is TGCGCCAGCAGTGGACCGGACAGGGCAGTCGGGGAGCTGTTTTTT.

The chain couples TRBV11-2 to TRBJ2-3; 10 positions match TRBD2. The CDR3 is 17 amino acids. V shed 5 bases, J shed 5 bases, and the junction held 13 bases outside the gene matches. Germline V lookup: CDR1 SGHAT, CDR2 FQNNGV. CDR3 protein: CASSPRGSGGALDTQYF. CDR3 DNA sequence: TGTGCCAGCAGCCCCCGGGGGAGCGGGGGGGCCCTAGATACGCAGTATTTT.

This clonotype was counted only a few times. The gene calls are TRBV7-9 and TRBJ1-1, with 7 bases matching TRBD1. This CDR3 comprises 14 residues. Germline V gene sequence: CDR1 SEHNR, CDR2 FQNEAQ (reference sequence). V lost 7 bases to trimming and J lost 0 bases; unmatched junction nucleotides: 5. The CDR3 DNA is TGTGCCAGCACCCCGGACAGGCTGAACACTGAAGCTTTCTTT. This sequence encodes CASTPDRLNTEAFF.

The chain carries TRBV7-8 and TRBJ2-4; 7 positions match TRBD1. The CDR3 is made up of 15 amino acids. Germline V CDR1 and CDR2: SGHVS, FQNEAQ. V dropped 4 bases and J dropped 1; count of bases not matched to a gene: 4. CDR3 loop: CASSSTGLAKNIQYF. The CDR3 region has the DNA TGTGCCAGCAGCTCGACAGGGTTGGCCAAAAACATTCAGTACTTC.

The rearrangement links TRBV15 to TRBJ1-2; D remains ambiguous. Germline lookup yields CDR1 LNHNV and CDR2 YYDKDF (reference sequence). Trimming stripped 5 bases from V and 7 bases from J, with 11 bases between. This CDR3 spans 12 amino acids. CDR3 bases: TGTGCCACCAGCGGAGGCACACGTGGCTACACCTTC. Amino acid sequence: CATSGGTRGYTF. Complete variable domain (other parts from reference TRBV15 and TRBJ1-2): DAMVIQNPRYQVTQFGKPVTLSCSQTLNHNVMYWYQQKSSQAPKLLFHYYDKDFNNEADTPDNFQSRRPNTSFCFLDIRSPGLGDTAMYLCATSGGTRGYTFGSGTRLTVV.

By sample fraction, this clonotype is medium-sized. J is TRBJ1-1 and V is TRBV11-3; D is uncertain. The CDR3 spans 12 residues. Germline assignment: CDR1 SGHNT and CDR2 YENEEA. Trimming stripped 5 bases from V and 0 bases from J, with 4 bases between. The CDR3 region has the DNA TGTGCCAGCAGCCCAGTGAACACTGAAGCTTTCTTT. Translated: CASSPVNTEAFF.

This clonotype was seen only a few times. This rearrangement joins TRBV7-9 to TRBJ2-7, with 8 bases matching TRBD1. J lost 0 bases, V lost 4 bases, and 5 bases had no gene match. The CDR3 consists of 15 residues. Germline-derived CDR1 and CDR2 are SEHNR and FQNEAQ (reference sequence). This CDR3 is CASSSGDRPSYEQYF. In DNA, the CDR3 is TGTGCCAGCAGCTCAGGGGACAGGCCCTCCTACGAGCAGTACTTC.

The chain employs TRBV5-1 and TRBJ2-5, with D perhaps TRBD1 (6 bases). V was trimmed by 0 bases and J by 4 bases, leaving 16 bases between them. CDR1 and CDR2 from the germline V gene are SGHRS and YFSETQ. The CDR3 runs 16 residues. The CDR3 coding sequence is TGCGCCAGCAGCTTGGAAGGGACGCTCAGGGGAGAGACCCAGTACTTC. Translation: CASSLEGTLRGETQYF. Full variable domain (remainder filled in from reference TRBV5-1 and TRBJ2-5): KAGVTQTPRYLIKTRGQQVTLSCSPISGHRSVSWYQQTPGQGLQFLFEYFSETQRNKGNFPGRFSGRQFSNSRSEMNVSTLELGDSALYLCASSLEGTLRGETQYFGPGTRLLVL.

This clonotype has just a few counts. The J gene is TRBJ2-1, the V gene TRBV20-1; D is perhaps TRBD2 (7 bases). CDR1 is DFQATT and CDR2 is SNEGSKA in the germline V gene (reference sequence). The CDR3 runs to 12 residues. The CDR3 DNA follows: TGCAGCTGGGGGGGGCCCACCAATGAGCAGTTCTTC. Protein sequence: CSWGGPTNEQFF.

This clonotype was recorded only once. The gene calls are TRBV28 and TRBJ2-2; TRBD1 is a possible D gene (6 bases). The CDR3 length is 19 residues. Between the trimmed V and J ends, which lost 7 bases and 5 bases, there was a span of 29 bases. Looked up from germline, CDR1 is MDHEN and CDR2 is SYDVKM. For the CDR3, the DNA is TGTGCCAGCACCTCCCTCCTCGGCAGGGGCGGAGCATGGACCGGGGAGCTGTTTTTT. This translates into CASTSLLGRGGAWTGELFF.

V gene TRBV28 combines with J gene TRBJ2-6; D is undetermined. The germline V gene encodes CDR1 MDHEN and CDR2 SYDVKM. This CDR3 has 16 residues. V was cut by 2 bases and J by 0 bases, with 8 bases left in between. CDR3 region: CASSLRVSSGANVLTF. The CDR3 nucleotides are TGTGCCAGCAGTTTAAGGGTGAGCTCTGGGGCCAACGTCCTGACTTTC.

The chain recombines TRBV4-1 with TRBJ1-4; perhaps TRBD1 as D (5 bases). Trimming stripped 0 bases from V and 1 base from J, with 12 bases between. The V gene's germline CDR1 is MGHRA and CDR2 YSYEKL. The CDR3 loop spans 17 amino acids. The CDR3 reads CASSQDRGDRTNEKLFF. CDR3 bases: TGCGCCAGCAGCCAAGATCGAGGGGATAGAACTAATGAAAAACTGTTTTTT.

This clonotype was counted between two and nine times. This chain links TRBV30 with TRBJ1-3; 7 nucleotides line up with TRBD1. The germline V gene has CDR1 GTSNPN and CDR2 SVGIG (reference sequence). This CDR3 contains 15 residues. V lost 2 bases and J lost 2; bases outside the gene matches: 6. As DNA, the CDR3 is TGTGCCTGGAGTCGGGACAGCTTCACTGGAAACACCATATATTTT. It yields the protein CAWSRDSFTGNTIYF.